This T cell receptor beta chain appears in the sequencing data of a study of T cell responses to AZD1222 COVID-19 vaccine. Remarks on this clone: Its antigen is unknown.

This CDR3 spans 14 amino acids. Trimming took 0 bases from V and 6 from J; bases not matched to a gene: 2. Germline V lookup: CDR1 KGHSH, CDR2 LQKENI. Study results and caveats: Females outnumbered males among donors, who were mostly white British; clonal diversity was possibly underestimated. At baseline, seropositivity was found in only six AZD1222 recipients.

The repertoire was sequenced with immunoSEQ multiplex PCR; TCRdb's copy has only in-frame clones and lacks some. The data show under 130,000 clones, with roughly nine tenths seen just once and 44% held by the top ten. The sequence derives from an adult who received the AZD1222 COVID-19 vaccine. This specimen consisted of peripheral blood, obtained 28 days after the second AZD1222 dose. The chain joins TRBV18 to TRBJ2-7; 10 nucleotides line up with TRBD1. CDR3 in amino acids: CASSPPGQGSEQYF. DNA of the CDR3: TGTGCCAGCTCACCACCGGGACAGGGGAGCGAGCAGTACTTC.